A selection of T cell receptor beta chains follows, all from one sample in a study of T cells in Graves' hyperthyroidism and ophthalmopathy. From the multiplex PCR reads, TCRdb called clonotypes with MiXCR, one entry per CDR3 protein. Seen here are 400,000 to 600,000 distinct CDR3 sequences, about 20% observed once, and the top ten hold more than 25%. Sequencing was done on a sample of blood. The receptor set was obtained from a man aged 18 to 35 with Graves' hyperthyroidism. The CDR3 runs from the conserved cysteine through the conserved F or W. The size of a clone is reported for some rows only, either as once, few or many, or as a class for expanded clones.

clone size,V gene,J gene,CDR3 protein
.,TRBV12-3/TRBV12-4,TRBJ1-1,CASSQGPGRMNTEAFF
.,TRBV5-5,TRBJ1-2,CASNLDSFNYGYTF
.,TRBV7-2,TRBJ2-5,CASSRLVGGETQYF
few,TRBV7-9,TRBJ2-7,CASSLLGTGPYEQYF
many,TRBV19,TRBJ1-2,CASRTGARDGYTF
many,TRBV12-3/TRBV12-4,TRBJ1-1,CASSFRHLNTEAFF
many,TRBV28,TRBJ1-5,CASSFEGTFYSNQPQHF
.,TRBV2,TRBJ2-2,CASIGGLTGELFF
many,TRBV5-4,TRBJ2-4,CASSVTGNRHIQYF
few,TRBV7-9,TRBJ1-1,CASNRPLSEAFF
many,TRBV6-2/TRBV6-3,TRBJ1-2,CASSYPGQGTSHYGYTF
many,TRBV12-3/TRBV12-4,TRBJ1-1,CASSPGQGLMNTEAFF
.,TRBV7-2,TRBJ2-5,CASSFQGTWETQYF
many,TRBV28,TRBJ1-5,CASRDASNQPQHF
few,TRBV9,TRBJ2-7,CASSPRGTPSSYEQYF
few,TRBV7-2,TRBJ2-2,CASTPGTSYGELFF
many,TRBV28,TRBJ1-1,CASSFSFSRSGTEAFF
many,TRBV29-1,TRBJ2-7,CSVEDPRGTVPYEQYF
many,TRBV2,TRBJ2-5,CASTRGQGETQYF
many,TRBV7-8,TRBJ1-5,CASSLSGIGQPQHF
many,TRBV12-3/TRBV12-4,TRBJ1-1,CASSLTGVDTEAFF
many,TRBV27,TRBJ1-1,CASIPGQGRGEAFF